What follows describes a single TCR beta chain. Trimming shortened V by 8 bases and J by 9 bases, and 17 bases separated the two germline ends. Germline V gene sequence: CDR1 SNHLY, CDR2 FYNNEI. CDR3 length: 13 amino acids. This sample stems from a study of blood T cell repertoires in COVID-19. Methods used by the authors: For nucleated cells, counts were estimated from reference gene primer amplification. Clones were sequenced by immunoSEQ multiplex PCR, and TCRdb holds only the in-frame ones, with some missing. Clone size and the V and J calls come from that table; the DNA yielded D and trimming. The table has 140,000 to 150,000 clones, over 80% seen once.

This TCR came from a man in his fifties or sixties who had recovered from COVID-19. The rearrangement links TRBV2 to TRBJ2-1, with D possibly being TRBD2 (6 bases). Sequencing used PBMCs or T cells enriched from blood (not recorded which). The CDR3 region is CASFLTGVGEQFF. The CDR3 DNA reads TGTGCCAGCTTTCTCACGGGGGTGGGTGAGCAGTTCTTC.